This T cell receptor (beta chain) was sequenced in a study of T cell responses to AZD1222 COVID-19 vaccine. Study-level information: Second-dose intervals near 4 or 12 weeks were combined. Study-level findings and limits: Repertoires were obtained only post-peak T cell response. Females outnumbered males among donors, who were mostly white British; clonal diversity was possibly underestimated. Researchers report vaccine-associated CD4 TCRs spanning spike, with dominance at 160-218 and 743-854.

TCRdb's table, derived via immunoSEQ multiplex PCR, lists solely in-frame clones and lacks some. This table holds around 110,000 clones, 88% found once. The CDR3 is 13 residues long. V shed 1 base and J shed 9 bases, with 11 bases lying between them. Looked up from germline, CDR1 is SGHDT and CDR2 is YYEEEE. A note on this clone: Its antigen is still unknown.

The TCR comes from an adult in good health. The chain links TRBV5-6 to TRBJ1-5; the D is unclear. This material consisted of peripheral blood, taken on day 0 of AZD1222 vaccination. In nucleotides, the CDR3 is TGTGCCAGCAGCTTGAACAGCCGAGGGCCCCAGCATTTT. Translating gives CASSLNSRGPQHF.